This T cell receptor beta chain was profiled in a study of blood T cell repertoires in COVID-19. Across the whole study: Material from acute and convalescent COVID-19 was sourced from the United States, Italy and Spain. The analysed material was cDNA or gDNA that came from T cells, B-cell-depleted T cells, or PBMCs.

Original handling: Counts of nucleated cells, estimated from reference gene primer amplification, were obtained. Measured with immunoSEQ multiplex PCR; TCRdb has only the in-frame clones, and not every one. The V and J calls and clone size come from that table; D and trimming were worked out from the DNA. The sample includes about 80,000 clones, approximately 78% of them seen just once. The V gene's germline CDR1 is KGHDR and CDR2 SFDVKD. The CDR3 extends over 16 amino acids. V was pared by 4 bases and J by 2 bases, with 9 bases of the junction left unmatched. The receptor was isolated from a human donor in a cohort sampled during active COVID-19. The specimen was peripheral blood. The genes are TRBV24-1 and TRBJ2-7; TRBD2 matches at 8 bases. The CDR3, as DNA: TGTGCCACCAGTGACCCCGGGAGGGGCCATACCTACGAGCAGTACTTC. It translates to CATSDPGRGHTYEQYF.